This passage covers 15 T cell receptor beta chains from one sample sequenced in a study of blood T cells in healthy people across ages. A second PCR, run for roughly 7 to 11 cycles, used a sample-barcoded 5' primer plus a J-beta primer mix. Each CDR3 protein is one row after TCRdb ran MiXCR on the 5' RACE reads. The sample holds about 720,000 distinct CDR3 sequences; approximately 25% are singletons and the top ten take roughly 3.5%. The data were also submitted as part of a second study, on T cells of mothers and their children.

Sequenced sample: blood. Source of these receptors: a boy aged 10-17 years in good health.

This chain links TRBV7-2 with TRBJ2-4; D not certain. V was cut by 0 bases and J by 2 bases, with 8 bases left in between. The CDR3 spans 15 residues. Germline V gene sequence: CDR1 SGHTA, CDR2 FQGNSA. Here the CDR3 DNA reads TGTGCCAGCAGCTTAGCGCAAAGGTCCAAAAACATTCAGTACTTC. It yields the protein CASSLAQRSKNIQYF.

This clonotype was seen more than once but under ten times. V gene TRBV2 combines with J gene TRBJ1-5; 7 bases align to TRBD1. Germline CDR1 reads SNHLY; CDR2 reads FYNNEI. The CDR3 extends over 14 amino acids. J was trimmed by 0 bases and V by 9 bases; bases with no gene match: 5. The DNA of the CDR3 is TGTGCCAGTACAGGGGTTTTTAGCAATCAGCCCCAGCATTTT. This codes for CASTGVFSNQPQHF.

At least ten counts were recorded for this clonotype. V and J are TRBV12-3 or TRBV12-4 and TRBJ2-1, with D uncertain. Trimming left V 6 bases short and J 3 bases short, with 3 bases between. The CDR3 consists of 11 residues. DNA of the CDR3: TGTGCCAGCAGACTCTACAATGAGCAGTTCTTC. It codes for CASRLYNEQFF.

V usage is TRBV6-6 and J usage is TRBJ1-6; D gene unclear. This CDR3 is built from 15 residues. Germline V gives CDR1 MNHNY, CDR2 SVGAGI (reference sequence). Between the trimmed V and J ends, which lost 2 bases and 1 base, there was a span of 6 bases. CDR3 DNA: TGTGCCAGCAGTTACCTTGTTTCCTATAATTCACCCCTCCACTTT. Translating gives CASSYLVSYNSPLHF.

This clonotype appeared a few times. CDR3 residues: CSGGGDTQYF. In DNA form, the CDR3 reads TGCAGCGGCGGTGGGGATACGCAGTATTTT. V and J are TRBV29-1 and TRBJ2-3; D is undetermined. V was trimmed by 7 bases and J by 6 bases, leaving 8 bases between them. Germline CDR1 reads SQVTM; CDR2 reads ANQGSEA. This CDR3 region has 10 residues.

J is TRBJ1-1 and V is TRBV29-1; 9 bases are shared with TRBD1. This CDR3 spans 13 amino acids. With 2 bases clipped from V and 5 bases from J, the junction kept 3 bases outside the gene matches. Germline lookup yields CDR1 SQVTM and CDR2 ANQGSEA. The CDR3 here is CSVELGQGTEAFF. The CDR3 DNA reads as TGCAGCGTTGAACTGGGACAGGGAACTGAAGCTTTCTTT.

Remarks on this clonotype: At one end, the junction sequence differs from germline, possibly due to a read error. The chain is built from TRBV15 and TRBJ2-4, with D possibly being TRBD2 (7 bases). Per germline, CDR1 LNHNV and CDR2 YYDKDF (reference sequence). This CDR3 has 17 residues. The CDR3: CATSRGISGGGKNIRYF. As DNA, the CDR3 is TGTGCCACCAGCAGAGGAATTTCGGGGGGCGGCAAAAACATTCGGTACTTC.

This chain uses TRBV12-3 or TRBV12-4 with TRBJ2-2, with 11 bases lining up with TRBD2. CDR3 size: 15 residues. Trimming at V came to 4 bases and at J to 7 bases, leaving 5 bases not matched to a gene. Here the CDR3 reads CASSSSSGGIGELFF. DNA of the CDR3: TGTGCCAGCAGTTCCTCTAGCGGGGGGATCGGGGAGCTGTTTTTT.

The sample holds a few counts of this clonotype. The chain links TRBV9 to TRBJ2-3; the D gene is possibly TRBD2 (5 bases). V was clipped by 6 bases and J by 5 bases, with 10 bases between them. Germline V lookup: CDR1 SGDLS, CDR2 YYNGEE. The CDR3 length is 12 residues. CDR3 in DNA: TGTGCCAGCACCCTCCGGGGAGATACGCAGTATTTT. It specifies CASTLRGDTQYF.

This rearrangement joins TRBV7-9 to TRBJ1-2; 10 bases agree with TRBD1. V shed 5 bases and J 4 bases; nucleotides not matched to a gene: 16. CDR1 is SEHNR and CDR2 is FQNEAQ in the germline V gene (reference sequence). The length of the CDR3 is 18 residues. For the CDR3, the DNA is TGTGCCAGCAGCGCCACGGGACGGGACAGGGGTGTCGGCTATGGCTACACCTTC. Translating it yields CASSATGRDRGVGYGYTF. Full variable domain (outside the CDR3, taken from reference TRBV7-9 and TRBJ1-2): DTGVSQNPRHKITKRGQNVTFRCDPISEHNRLYWYRQTLGQGPEFLTYFQNEAQLEKSRLLSDRFSAERPKGSFSTLEIQRTEQGDSAMYLCASSATGRDRGVGYGYTFGSGTRLTVV.

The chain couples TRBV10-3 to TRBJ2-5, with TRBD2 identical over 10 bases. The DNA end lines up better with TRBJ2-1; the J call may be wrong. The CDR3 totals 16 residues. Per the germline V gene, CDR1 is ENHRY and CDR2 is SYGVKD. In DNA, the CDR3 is TGTGCCATCAGTGGGCTAGCGGGAGACGTTGGGAATGAGCAGTTCTTC. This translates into CAISGLAGDVGNEQFF.

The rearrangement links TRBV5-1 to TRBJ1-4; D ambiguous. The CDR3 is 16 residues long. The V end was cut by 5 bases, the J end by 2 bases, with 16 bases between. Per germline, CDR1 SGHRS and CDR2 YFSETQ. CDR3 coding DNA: TGCGCCAGCAGTTCGGACCTCTCGGAGACTAATGAAAAACTGTTTTTT. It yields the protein CASSSDLSETNEKLFF.

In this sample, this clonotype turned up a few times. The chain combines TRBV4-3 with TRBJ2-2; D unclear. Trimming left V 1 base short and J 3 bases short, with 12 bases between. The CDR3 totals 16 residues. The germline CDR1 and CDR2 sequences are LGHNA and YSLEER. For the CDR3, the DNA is TGCGCCAGCAGCCAAGTGTGGCCTGCGGACACCGGGGAGCTGTTTTTT. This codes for CASSQVWPADTGELFF.

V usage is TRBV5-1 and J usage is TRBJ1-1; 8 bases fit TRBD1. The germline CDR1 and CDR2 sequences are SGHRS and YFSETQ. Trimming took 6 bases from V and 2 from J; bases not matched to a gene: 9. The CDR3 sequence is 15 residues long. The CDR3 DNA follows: TGCGCCAGCACCTGGACAGGGAGACCTAACACTGAAGCTTTCTTT. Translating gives CASTWTGRPNTEAFF.

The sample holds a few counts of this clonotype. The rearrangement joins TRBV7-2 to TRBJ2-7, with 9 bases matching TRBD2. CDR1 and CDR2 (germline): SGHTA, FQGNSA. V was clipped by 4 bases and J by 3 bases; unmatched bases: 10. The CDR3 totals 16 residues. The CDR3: CASSSYQGLANYEQYF. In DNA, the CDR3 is TGTGCCAGCAGCTCCTACCAGGGACTAGCCAACTACGAGCAGTACTTC.